The source of this TCR beta chain is a study of identifying expanded T cells in peripheral blood. The V gene's germline CDR1 is LNHNV and CDR2 YYDKDF (reference sequence). Germline trimming cut 0 bases from V and 5 bases from J; bases unmatched to any gene: 6. The CDR3 spans 15 residues. This clone was picked up one time. Sequenced by immunoSEQ multiplex PCR; TCRdb stores in-frame clones only, minus some. The sample lists 80,000 to 95,000 clones; 88% were seen once. Input material: blood. This TCR derives from a person aged 18-70 years in good health. This sequence joins TRBV15 and TRBJ2-5; 7 nucleotides line up with TRBD2. CDR3 bases: TGTGCCACCAGCAGAGACAGGGAGGGAGTGGAGACCCAGTACTTC. It yields the protein CATSRDREGVETQYF.